The source of this T cell receptor beta chain is a study of OX40 agonist ivuxolimab in advanced cancers. In the study overall: Males comprised 70% to 90% of the group, whose mean age was about 61 years (range about 20 to 79).

Study-wide results and limits: Averaging showed that CD8+ T cells had more expanded clones than CD4+ did.

Germline V CDR1 and CDR2: SGHTS, YDEGEE. This CDR3 has 13 residues. Trimming took 2 bases from V and 1 from J, leaving 6 bases between them. Sequencing was performed with immunoSEQ multiplex PCR; in TCRdb, only in-frame clones are kept and a portion is missing. The table includes over 8,000 clones, roughly 70% detected once. This clone is large. Its antigen is still unknown. Other DNA sequences from this sample encode an identical CDR3 as well. This chain uses TRBV5-8 with TRBJ1-1; D call uncertain. This TCR derives from an adult with an advanced solid tumor such as melanoma, head and neck, liver or kidney cancer. The sequencing here drew on CD4+ or CD8+ T cells sorted from blood, taken in a trial of the OX40 agonist ivuxolimab. In DNA form, the CDR3 reads TGTGCCAGCAGCTTCCCCCAGAACACTGAAGCTTTCTTT. Protein product: CASSFPQNTEAFF. The full variable domain, in which reference TRBV5-8 and TRBJ1-1 provide the parts outside the CDR3, is EAGVTQSPTHLIKTRGQQATLRCSPISGHTSVYWYQQALGLGLQFLLWYDEGEERNRGNFPPRFSGRQFPNYSSELNVNALELEDSALYLCASSFPQNTEAFFGQGTRLTVV.